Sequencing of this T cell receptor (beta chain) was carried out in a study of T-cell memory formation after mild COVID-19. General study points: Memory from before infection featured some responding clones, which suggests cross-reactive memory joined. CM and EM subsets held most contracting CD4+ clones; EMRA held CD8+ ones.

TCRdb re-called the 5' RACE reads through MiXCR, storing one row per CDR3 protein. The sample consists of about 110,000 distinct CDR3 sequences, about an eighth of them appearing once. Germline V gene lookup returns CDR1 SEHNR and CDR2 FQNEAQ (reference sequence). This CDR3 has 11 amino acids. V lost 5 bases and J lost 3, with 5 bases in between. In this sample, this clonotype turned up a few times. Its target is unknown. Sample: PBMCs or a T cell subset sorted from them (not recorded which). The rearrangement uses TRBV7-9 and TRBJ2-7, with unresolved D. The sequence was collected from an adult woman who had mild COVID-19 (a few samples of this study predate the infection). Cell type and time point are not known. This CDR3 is CASSPVYEQYF. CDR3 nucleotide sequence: TGTGCCAGCAGCCCTGTCTACGAGCAGTACTTC.